This section outlines one T cell receptor beta chain sequence together with its context. These data belong to a study of blood T cell repertoires in COVID-19. Study summary: Donors in the United States, Italy and Spain gave samples during acute or convalescent COVID-19. In each case, the material was cDNA or gDNA derived from T cells, B-cell-depleted T cells, or PBMCs.

In the original workflow: Using reference gene primer amplification, nucleated cell counts were estimated. Here immunoSEQ multiplex PCR was the method, and the copy in TCRdb shows in-frame clones only, minus some. For V, J and clone size, that table is used; D and trimming come from the DNA. The sample contains about 89,000 clones, around 75% of which appear only once. Enrolment of Seattle patients took place during active infection, and they were followed longitudinally. The source material was peripheral blood. This TCR derives from a man aged 70 or older with COVID-19, enrolled during active disease.

In nucleotides, the CDR3 is TGTGCCAGCGAGGTGGCGAGCGGCGGTCAGCCCCAGCATTTT. The encoded protein is CASEVASGGQPQHF. The chain couples TRBV6-5 to TRBJ1-5; D unclear. The V gene lost 8 bases and the J gene lost 6 bases, with 17 bases spanning the gap. The CDR3 is 14 residues long. The germline CDR1 and CDR2 sequences are MNHEY and SVGAGI.